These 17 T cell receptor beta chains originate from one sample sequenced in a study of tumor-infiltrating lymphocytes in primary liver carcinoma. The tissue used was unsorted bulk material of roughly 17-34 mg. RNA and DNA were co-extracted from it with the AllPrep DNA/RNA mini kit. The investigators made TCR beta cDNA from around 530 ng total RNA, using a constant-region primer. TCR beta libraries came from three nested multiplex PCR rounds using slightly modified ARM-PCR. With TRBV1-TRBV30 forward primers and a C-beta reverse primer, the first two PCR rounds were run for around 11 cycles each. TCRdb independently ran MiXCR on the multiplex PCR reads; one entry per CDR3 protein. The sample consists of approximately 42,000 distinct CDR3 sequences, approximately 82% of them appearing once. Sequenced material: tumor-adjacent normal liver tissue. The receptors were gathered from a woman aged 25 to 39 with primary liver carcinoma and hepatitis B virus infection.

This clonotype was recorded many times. The CDR3 DNA sequence: TGTGCCAGCAAACGGACTAGCAGCAGGGGGGACATTCAGTACTTC. This codes for CASKRTSSRGDIQYF. This sequence joins TRBV6-6 and TRBJ2-4; the D gene is possibly TRBD2 (8 bases). This CDR3 is built from 15 residues. The V end was cut by 7 bases, the J end by 8 bases, with 21 bases between. Germline V gene lookup returns CDR1 MNHNY and CDR2 SVGAGI (reference sequence).

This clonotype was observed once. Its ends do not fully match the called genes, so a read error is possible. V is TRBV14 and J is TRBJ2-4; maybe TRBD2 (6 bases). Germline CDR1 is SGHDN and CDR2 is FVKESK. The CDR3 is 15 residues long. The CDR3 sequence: CASSLRETPKNIQYF. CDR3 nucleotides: TGTGCCAGCAGCCTACGGGAGACGCCCAAAAACATTCAGTATTTC.

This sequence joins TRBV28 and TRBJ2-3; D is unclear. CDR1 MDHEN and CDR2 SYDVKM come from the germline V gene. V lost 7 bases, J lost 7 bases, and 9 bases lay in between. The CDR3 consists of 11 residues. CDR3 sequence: CASIFRYTQYF. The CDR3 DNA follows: TGTGCCAGCATTTTCAGATATACGCAGTATTTT.

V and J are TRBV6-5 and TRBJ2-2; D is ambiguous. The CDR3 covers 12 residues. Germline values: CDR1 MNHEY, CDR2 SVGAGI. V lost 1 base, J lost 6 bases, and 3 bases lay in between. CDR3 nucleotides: TGTGCCAGCAGTTACTTCTCCGGGGAGCTGTTTTTT. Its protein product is CASSYFSGELFF.

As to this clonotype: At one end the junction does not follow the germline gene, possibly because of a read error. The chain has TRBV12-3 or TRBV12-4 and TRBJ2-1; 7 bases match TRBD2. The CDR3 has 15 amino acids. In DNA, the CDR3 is TGTGCCAGCAGTATGGGGGGGGGTGTTTATAGTGAGCAGTTCTTT. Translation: CASSMGGGVYSEQFF.

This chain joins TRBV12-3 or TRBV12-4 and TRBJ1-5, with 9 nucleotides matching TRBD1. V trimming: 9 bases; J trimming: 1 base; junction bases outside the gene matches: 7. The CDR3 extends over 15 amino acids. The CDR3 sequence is CASSWTGESNQPQHF. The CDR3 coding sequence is TGTGCCAGTAGCTGGACAGGGGAAAGCAATCAGCCCCAGCATTTT.

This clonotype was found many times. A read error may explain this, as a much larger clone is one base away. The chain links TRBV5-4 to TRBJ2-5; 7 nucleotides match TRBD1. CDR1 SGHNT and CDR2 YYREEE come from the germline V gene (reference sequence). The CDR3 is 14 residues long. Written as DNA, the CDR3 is TGTGTCAGCAGCAAAGGGGGCGGGCGAGAGACCCAGTACTTC. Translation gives CVSSKGGGRETQYF.

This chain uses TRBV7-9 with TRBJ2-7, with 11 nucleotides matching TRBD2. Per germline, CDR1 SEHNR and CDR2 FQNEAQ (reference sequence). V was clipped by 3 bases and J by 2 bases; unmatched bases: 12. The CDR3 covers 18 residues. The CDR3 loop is CASSFPRLAGSTAYEQYF. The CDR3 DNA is TGTGCCAGCAGCTTCCCGAGACTAGCGGGAAGCACGGCCTACGAGCAGTACTTC.

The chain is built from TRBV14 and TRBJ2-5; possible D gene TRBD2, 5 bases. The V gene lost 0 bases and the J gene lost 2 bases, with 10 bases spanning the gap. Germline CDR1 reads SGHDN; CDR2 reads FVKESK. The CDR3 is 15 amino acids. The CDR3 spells CASSQDLAIQETQYF. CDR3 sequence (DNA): TGTGCCAGCAGCCAAGATCTAGCCATTCAAGAGACCCAGTACTTC.

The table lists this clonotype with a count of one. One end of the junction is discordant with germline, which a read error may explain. This chain's CDR3 is CASIMEGNEQFF. The CDR3, as DNA: TGTGCTAGCATCATGGAAGGGAATGAGCAGTTCTTC. This chain links TRBV11-2 with TRBJ2-1; D ambiguous. The CDR3 consists of 12 residues. Germline CDR1 SGHAT, CDR2 FQNNGV.

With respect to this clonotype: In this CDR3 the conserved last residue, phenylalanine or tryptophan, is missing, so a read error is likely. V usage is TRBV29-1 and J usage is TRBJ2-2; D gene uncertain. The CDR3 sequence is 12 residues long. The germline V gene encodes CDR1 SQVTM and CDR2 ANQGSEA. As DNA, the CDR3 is TGCAGCGCTCGACGGAACATCGGGGAGCTGTTTTTG. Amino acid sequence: CSARRNIGELFL.

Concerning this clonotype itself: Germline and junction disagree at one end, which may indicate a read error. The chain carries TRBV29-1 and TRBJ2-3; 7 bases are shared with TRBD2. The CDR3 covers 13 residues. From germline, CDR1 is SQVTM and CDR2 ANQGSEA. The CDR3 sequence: CSVVGGSKDTQCF. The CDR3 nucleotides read TGTAGCGTTGTGGGCGGGAGCAAAGATACGCAGTGTTTT.

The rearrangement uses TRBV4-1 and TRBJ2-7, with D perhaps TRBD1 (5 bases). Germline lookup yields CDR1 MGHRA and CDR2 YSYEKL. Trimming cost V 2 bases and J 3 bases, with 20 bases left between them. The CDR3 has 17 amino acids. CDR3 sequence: CASSQLGPASPVYEQYF. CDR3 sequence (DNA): TGCGCCAGCAGCCAATTGGGGCCCGCTTCTCCTGTCTACGAGCAGTACTTC.

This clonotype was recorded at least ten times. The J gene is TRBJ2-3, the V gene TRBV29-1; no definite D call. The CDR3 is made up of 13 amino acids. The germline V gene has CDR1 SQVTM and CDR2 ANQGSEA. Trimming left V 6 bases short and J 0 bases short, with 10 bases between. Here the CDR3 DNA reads TGCAGCGTGCAGACATTCAGCACAGATACGCAGTATTTT. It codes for CSVQTFSTDTQYF.

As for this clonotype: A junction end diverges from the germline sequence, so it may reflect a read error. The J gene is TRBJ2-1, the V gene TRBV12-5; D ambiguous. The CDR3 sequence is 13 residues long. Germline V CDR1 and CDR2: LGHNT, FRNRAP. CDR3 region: CASGLLGHNEQLF. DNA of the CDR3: TGTGCTAGTGGTTTGCTAGGTCACAATGAGCAGCTCTTC.

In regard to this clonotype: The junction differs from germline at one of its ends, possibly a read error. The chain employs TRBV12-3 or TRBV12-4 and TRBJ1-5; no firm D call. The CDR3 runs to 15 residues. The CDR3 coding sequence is TGTGCCAGCAGTTCCCGTAAGGGTGGATGCCAGCCCCATCATTTT. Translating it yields CASSSRKGGCQPHHF.

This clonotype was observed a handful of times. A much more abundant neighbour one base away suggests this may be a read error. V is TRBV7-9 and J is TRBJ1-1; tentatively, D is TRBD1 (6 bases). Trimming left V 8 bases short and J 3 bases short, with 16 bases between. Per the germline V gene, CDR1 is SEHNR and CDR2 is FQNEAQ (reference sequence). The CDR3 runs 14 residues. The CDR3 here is CASWDIGAYTEAFF. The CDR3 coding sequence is TGTGCCAGCTGGGACATTGGGGCGTACACTGAAGCTTTCTTT.